One and the same sample provided the 11 T cell receptor beta chains below, sequenced in a study of Ad26.COV2.S vaccination and SARS-CoV-2 variants (dated by TCRdb to the early 2020s). The label giving this sample's treatment or condition can be read as: roughly 18 received Ad26.COV2.S at low or high dose, single or two shots; about 5 received placebo; per-sample allocation not given. For vaccine and placebo recipients, the sequenced repertoires came from samples collected on day 63 after the first injection. The library was built by means of the immunoSEQ multiplex PCR assay. The immuneACCESS repertoire file appears here via TCRdb, limited to in-frame rearrangements. These files lack a portion of the clones; in checked studies, under half of the deficit traces to unresolved V genes, and the cause of the others is not known. The sample table lists over 450,000 clones, 80% to 90% of them with a count of one. In total, the top ten clones hold 1.7% of the sample.

The sample in question was peripheral blood, obtained in a trial of Ad26.COV2.S vaccine versus placebo. The receptor source for this set is a person aged 18-60 years who received the Ad26.COV2.S COVID-19 vaccine or a placebo.

The chain recombines TRBV5-1 with TRBJ2-1; TRBD2 matches at 7 bases. V gave up 4 bases and J gave up 6 bases; unmatched junction bases: 4. The CDR3 is 13 amino acids. Germline V lookup: CDR1 SGHRS, CDR2 YFSETQ. CDR3 nucleotides: TGCGCCAGCAGCCTTGGGGGGGTCAATGAGCAGTTCTTC. Its protein product is CASSLGGVNEQFF.

The rearrangement links TRBV30 to TRBJ2-7, with 8 bases aligning to TRBD1. Germline CDR1 and CDR2: GTSNPN and SVGIG (reference sequence). Losses at the gene ends were 3 bases for V and 3 bases for J; bases not matched to a gene: 7. The CDR3 is 14 amino acids. CDR3 nucleotide sequence: TGTGCCTGGAGCTTTACAGGGGGTCTCTACGAGCAGTACTTC. Amino acid sequence: CAWSFTGGLYEQYF.

The genes are TRBV30 and TRBJ2-3; 8 bases are shared with TRBD2. CDR3 length: 15 amino acids. J gave up 2 bases and V 7 bases, and 11 bases lay outside the gene matches. Germline CDR1 and CDR2: GTSNPN and SVGIG (reference sequence). The CDR3 here is CASGKAGVATDTQYF. DNA for the CDR3: TGTGCCTCCGGGAAAGCGGGAGTGGCCACAGATACGCAGTATTTT.

This clone is a singleton in its sample. V and J are TRBV6-5 and TRBJ2-1; D possibly corresponds to TRBD1 (5 bases). This CDR3 has 14 amino acids. Germline V gene lookup returns CDR1 MNHEY and CDR2 SVGAGI. V shed 6 bases and J shed 6 bases, with 15 bases lying between them. CDR3 sequence: CASSVFGAVNEQFF. Here the CDR3 DNA reads TGTGCCAGCAGCGTCTTTGGGGCTGTCAATGAGCAGTTCTTC.

This sequence joins TRBV27 and TRBJ2-2, with D possibly being TRBD2 (5 bases). V lost 4 bases and J 4 bases, leaving 10 bases between the germline ends. Germline V gene lookup returns CDR1 MNHEY and CDR2 SMNVEV (reference sequence). This CDR3 spans 14 amino acids. The CDR3 DNA follows: TGTGCCAGCAGTTCTGGGCTAGCCACCGGGGAGCTGTTTTTT. This gives the protein CASSSGLATGELFF.

V and J are TRBV28 and TRBJ1-1, with D unresolved. Trimming shortened V by 3 bases and J by 4 bases, and 12 bases separated the two germline ends. This CDR3 spans 14 amino acids. Germline V gives CDR1 MDHEN, CDR2 SYDVKM. The CDR3 loop is CASSFRLGGTEAFF. In DNA, the CDR3 is TGTGCCAGCAGTTTTCGGCTGGGAGGCACTGAAGCTTTCTTT.

The chain has TRBV28 and TRBJ2-3; TRBD2 agrees at 9 bases. Per the germline V gene, CDR1 is MDHEN and CDR2 is SYDVKM. J lost 7 bases, V lost 2 bases, and 4 bases had no gene match. There are 14 residues in the CDR3. The chain's CDR3 is CASSLLAGSYTQYF. CDR3 in DNA: TGTGCCAGCAGTTTACTAGCGGGGAGCTATACGCAGTATTTT.

The rearrangement links TRBV2 to TRBJ1-3, with D unclear. Trimming stripped 1 base from V and 0 bases from J, with 7 bases between. The CDR3 sequence is 15 residues long. The germline CDR1 and CDR2 sequences are SNHLY and FYNNEI. As DNA, the CDR3 is TGTGCCAGCAGTGAAGGGCACGGCTCTGGAAACACCATATATTTT. This sequence encodes CASSEGHGSGNTIYF.

The chain carries TRBV28 and TRBJ2-1, with 8 bases that match TRBD1. In germline, CDR1 is MDHEN, CDR2 SYDVKM. The CDR3 covers 14 residues. V was clipped by 5 bases and J by 6 bases; unmatched bases: 6. CDR3 sequence: CASSPRTGSNEQFF. CDR3 in DNA: TGTGCCAGCAGTCCAAGGACAGGGTCCAATGAGCAGTTCTTC. Filled out from reference TRBV28 and TRBJ2-1, the complete variable domain reads DVKVTQSSRYLVKRTGEKVFLECVQDMDHENMFWYRQDPGLGLRLIYFSYDVKMKEKGDIPEGYSVSREKKERFSLILESASTNQTSMYLCASSPRTGSNEQFFGPGTRLTVL.

The J gene is TRBJ2-1, the V gene TRBV7-3; a possible D gene is TRBD2 (5 bases). This CDR3 has 14 residues. From germline, CDR1 is SGHTA and CDR2 FQGTGA. With 0 bases removed from V and 6 bases from J, the gap between germline ends came to 9 bases. The CDR3 spells CASSLTPRGNEQFF. Written as DNA, the CDR3 is TGTGCCAGCAGCTTAACGCCACGGGGCAATGAGCAGTTCTTC.

The chain combines TRBV5-4 with TRBJ2-1, with D possibly TRBD1 on 5 matching bases. Trimming pared 1 base from V and 14 bases from J, leaving 22 bases between. CDR3 length: 15 amino acids. Per the germline V gene, CDR1 is SGHNT and CDR2 is YYREEE (reference sequence). The CDR3 protein is CASSLIRAPSQSEFF. The CDR3 region has the DNA TGTGCCAGCAGCTTGATCAGGGCGCCGAGTCAATCGGAGTTCTTC.